The clone carrying this T cell receptor beta chain appeared a few times. Its antigen is unidentified. These data come from a study of cytomegalovirus exposure and HLA in healthy donors. Researchers ran the PCR with 60 Vbeta and 13 Jbeta primers. Produced via immunoSEQ multiplex PCR; TCRdb's table is partial and in-frame only. The sample has 200,000 to 250,000 clones, approximately 85% seen once. The V and J ends lost 2 bases and 0 bases respectively, with 11 bases between them. This CDR3 comprises 16 residues. Germline CDR1 reads SGHNT; CDR2 reads YYREEE (reference sequence). Study findings and constraints: There were a few CMV-associated chains whose specificity for CMV antigens was confirmed in vitro.

Regarding donors, all were healthy bone marrow donors. The sequenced sample was PBMCs. This chain connects TRBV5-4 to TRBJ1-4; TRBD1 might be the D (5 bases). The clonotype was recovered from a middle-aged woman in good health and CMV-seronegative. CDR3 region: CASSLFTGSTNEKLFF. In DNA, the CDR3 is TGTGCCAGCAGCTTATTCACAGGTTCAACTAATGAAAAACTGTTTTTT.